This is a list of T cell receptor beta chains from one sample in a study of CD8+CD57+ T cells in acquired aplastic anemia. TCRdb re-called the reads through MiXCR, storing one row per CDR3 protein. Found here are some 200,000 distinct CDR3 sequences, 40% to 55% of them singletons; the top ten hold about 9.7%. Material: sorted CD4+, CD8+, or CD8+CD57+ T cells (not recorded which) from PBMCs. The origin of the receptors is a human donor with aplastic anemia. CDR3s include the opening cysteine and the closing phenylalanine or tryptophan. The D gene is left open where the match is weak. A row's size may be missing; if present it is once, few, many or a size class.

CDR3 length	V gene	J gene	clone size	D gene	CDR3 DNA	CDR3 protein
15	TRBV9	TRBJ1-5	many	.	TGTGCCAGCAGCGTAGGGGCAGGACTGAATCAGCCCCAGCATTTT	CASSVGAGLNQPQHF
17	TRBV24-1	TRBJ2-2	many	.	TGTGCCACCAGTGATCCCGGGGCTAGCGCTTACACCGGGGAGCTGTTTTTT	CATSDPGASAYTGELFF
14	TRBV2	TRBJ2-3	.	.	TGTGCCAGCAGTGGTGAGGGGGGATCAGATACGCAGTATTTT	CASSGEGGSDTQYF
15	TRBV19	TRBJ1-6	many	.	TGTGCCAGTATGGGGCGTCCCCAGTGGAATTCACCCCTCCACTTT	CASMGRPQWNSPLHF
16	TRBV5-6	TRBJ2-7	.	.	TGTGCCAGCAGCTCGCCGCCGGGACAAGGTGACTACGAGCAGTACTTC	CASSSPPGQGDYEQYF
14	TRBV15	TRBJ2-7	once	.	TGTGCCACTCGCCTCTCGGGGGAATTGCACGAGCAGTACTTC	CATRLSGELHEQYF
14	TRBV20-1	TRBJ1-6	.	.	TGCAGTGCTAGAGATGGAGACCGAATACTATCCCTCCACTTT	CSARDGDRILSLHF
14	TRBV20-1	TRBJ2-5	.	.	TGCAGTGCTAGAAGGGGGGACAGTCAAGAGACCCAGTACTTC	CSARRGDSQETQYF
13	TRBV2	TRBJ2-7	.	.	TGTGCCAGCAAGCTCGACAGGAGGTCGGAGCAGTACTTC	CASKLDRRSEQYF
14	TRBV7-9	TRBJ1-1	many	.	TGTGCCAGCAGGTATGGGACCGGGACCAATGAAGCTTTCTTT	CASRYGTGTNEAFF
17	TRBV7-8	TRBJ2-7	many	.	TGTGCCAGCAGGCGACGAGTCCGGGAAGGTCCTGGGAGGGAGCAGTACTTC	CASRRRVREGPGREQYF
15	TRBV19	TRBJ2-7	once	.	TGTGCCAGTAGTCTCACCGGGACTTTATCCTACGAGCAGTACTTC	CASSLTGTLSYEQYF
13	TRBV15	TRBJ2-3	once	.	TGTGCCACCAGCAGACCCACGCATGATACGCAGTATTTT	CATSRPTHDTQYF
14	TRBV10-3	TRBJ1-2	.	.	TGTGCCATCAGCCCACCGGACTCGAACTATGGCTACACCTTC	CAISPPDSNYGYTF
14	TRBV24-1	TRBJ2-3	.	TRBD2	TGTGCCACCGGCGGACTAGCGGGTGTAGATACGCAGTATTTT	CATGGLAGVDTQYF
15	TRBV2	TRBJ1-2	few	.	TGTGCCAGCAGCTTAGGGCATAGCATTAACTATGGCTACACCTTC	CASSLGHSINYGYTF
13	TRBV12-3/TRBV12-4	TRBJ2-7	many	.	TGTGCCAGCAGACGACAGAGCTCCTACGAGCAGTACTTC	CASRRQSSYEQYF
14	TRBV6-1	TRBJ1-3	.	.	TGTGCCAGCAGCCTTCATGGAGCTGGAAACACCATATATTTT	CASSLHGAGNTIYF
17	TRBV5-1	TRBJ1-1	many	.	TGCGCCAGCAGCTCGTTGAACTCTAGCCGACTGAACACTGAAGCTTTCTTT	CASSSLNSSRLNTEAFF
11	TRBV30	TRBJ1-5	few	.	TGTGCCTGGGGGAACAATCAGCCCCAGCATTTT	CAWGNNQPQHF
14	TRBV20-1	TRBJ2-1	.	.	TGCAGTGCCTCCCCGCCGAGCTCCTACAATGAGCAGTTCTTC	CSASPPSSYNEQFF
13	TRBV24-1	TRBJ2-3	.	.	TGTGCCACCGGCACCAGGGGCACAGATACGCAGTATTTT	CATGTRGTDTQYF
15	TRBV11-2	TRBJ2-7	.	.	TGTGCCAGCAGCTTAAACCCAGGGCTAGGCTACGAGCAGTACTTC	CASSLNPGLGYEQYF